These 4 T cell receptor beta chains share one sample of origin, sequenced in a study of cytomegalovirus exposure and HLA in healthy donors. Primers: 60 Vbeta forward and 13 Jbeta reverse. Sequenced by immunoSEQ multiplex PCR; TCRdb stores in-frame clones only, minus some. The sample records hundreds of thousands of clones, roughly 82% being singletons. Sequencing was performed on PBMCs. These receptors all come from a middle-aged man in good health and CMV-seropositive.

The chain is built from TRBV6-5 and TRBJ1-3; D possibly corresponds to TRBD1 (5 bases). The CDR3 totals 14 residues. V was shortened by 6 bases and J by 3 bases, with 12 bases between the two germline ends. The germline V gene encodes CDR1 MNHEY and CDR2 SVGAGI. In nucleotides, the CDR3 is TGTGCCAGCAGCCCGGACAATTTTGGAAACACCATATATTTT. Translated: CASSPDNFGNTIYF.

V gene TRBV7-8 combines with J gene TRBJ2-7, with 8 positions matching TRBD2. This CDR3 is built from 13 residues. J gave up 4 bases and V 3 bases, and 2 bases lay outside the gene matches. In germline, CDR1 is SGHVS, CDR2 FQNEAQ. CDR3 nucleotide sequence: TGTGCCAGCAGCTTCACTAGCGGATACGAGCAGTACTTC. Residues: CASSFTSGYEQYF.

This chain connects TRBV29-1 to TRBJ1-1, with D possibly matching TRBD1 (5 bases). Trimming stripped 4 bases from V and 5 bases from J, with 8 bases between. Germline V gene sequence: CDR1 SQVTM, CDR2 ANQGSEA. There are 11 residues in the CDR3. The CDR3 bases are TGCAGCGTTGGGGGGGGAACTGAAGCTTTCTTT. It translates to CSVGGGTEAFF.

CDR3 nucleotides: TGTGCCAGCAGCCAAGCCGGCCCCCCCTCGGGGACAGATACGCAGTATTTT. It is translated as CASSQAGPPSGTDTQYF. This chain connects TRBV7-9 to TRBJ2-3; a weak D match, TRBD2 (5 bases). Trimming removed 5 bases from V and 3 bases from J, with 21 bases in between. The germline CDR1 and CDR2 sequences are SEHNR and FQNEAQ (reference sequence). This CDR3 is 17 amino acids long.